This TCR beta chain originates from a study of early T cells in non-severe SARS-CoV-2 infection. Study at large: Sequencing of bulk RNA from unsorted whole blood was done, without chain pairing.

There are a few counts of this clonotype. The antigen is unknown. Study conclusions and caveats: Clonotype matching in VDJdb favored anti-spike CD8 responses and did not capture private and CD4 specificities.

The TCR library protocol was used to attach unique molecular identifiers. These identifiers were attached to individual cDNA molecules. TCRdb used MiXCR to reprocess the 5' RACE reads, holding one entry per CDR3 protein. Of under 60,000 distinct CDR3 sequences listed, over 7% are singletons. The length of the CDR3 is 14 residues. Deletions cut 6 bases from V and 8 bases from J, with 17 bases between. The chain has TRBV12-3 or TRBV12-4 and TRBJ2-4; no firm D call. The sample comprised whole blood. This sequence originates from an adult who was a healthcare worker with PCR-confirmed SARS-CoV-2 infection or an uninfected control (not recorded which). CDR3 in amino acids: CASSLTVRSYIQYF. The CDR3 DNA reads TGTGCCAGCAGCTTAACAGTAAGGAGCTACATTCAGTACTTC.